Listed here are 29 T cell receptor beta chains from one sample, sequenced in a study of human T cells and chemical hapten exposure (dated by TCRdb to 2020 to 2022). Libraries were built with RACE. The instrument was a NextSeq 500. The public reads were run again by TCRdb, first through fastp at Q25 and then through MiXCR, and only productive beta chains were kept. Each entry is one CDR3 protein sequence, shown with its most common DNA and genes. A total of approximately 69,000 distinct CDR3 sequences appear in this sample, about 9.4% of them only once. The ten top clones hold 6.8% of the sample. Sample time point, as interpreted from the label and publication: patch test 2, 6 weeks after DPC sensitization. Interpreted using the paper, the treatment or condition label stands for: therapeutic diphenylcyclopropenone sensitization with weekly scalp DPC. Source: whole blood, taken in connection with sensitization to the hapten diphenylcyclopropenone (DPC). Source of these receptors: a woman aged 45-65 years with alopecia areata. Some clones in this sample may be carry-over from other donors' samples.

This clonotype was detected only a few times. The rearrangement joins TRBV4-2 to TRBJ1-1; no clear D gene. The germline V gene encodes CDR1 LGHNA and CDR2 YNFKEQ. Trimming took 1 base from V and 0 from J, leaving 9 bases between them. The CDR3 extends over 15 amino acids. DNA of the CDR3: TGTGCCAGCAGCCAAGTGCGCGAGATGAACACTGAAGCTTTCTTT. Amino acid sequence: CASSQVREMNTEAFF.

This rearrangement joins TRBV18 to TRBJ1-1, with D perhaps TRBD1 (6 bases). Per germline, CDR1 KGHSH and CDR2 LQKENI. This CDR3 region has 15 residues. Trimming pared 3 bases from V and 5 bases from J, leaving 16 bases between. CDR3 amino acids: CASSPSVGGQTEAFF. In DNA form, the CDR3 reads TGTGCCAGCTCACCCTCCGTCGGGGGGCAAACTGAAGCTTTCTTT.

This clonotype was observed at least ten times. This sequence joins TRBV7-8 and TRBJ2-2, with D uncertain. CDR1 and CDR2 (germline): SGHVS, FQNEAQ. The ends were cut back, 7 bases at V and 1 base at J, with 10 bases in the middle. The CDR3 is 14 residues long. This CDR3 reads CASTRSENTGELFF. The DNA for the CDR3 is TGTGCCAGCACCCGCTCCGAGAACACCGGGGAGCTGTTTTTT.

This clonotype was recorded at least ten times. One junction end disagrees with the germline gene, perhaps due to a read error. J is TRBJ2-5 and V is TRBV7-7, with TRBD2 matching over 8 bases. This CDR3 is built from 18 residues. CDR1 is SSHAT and CDR2 is FNYEAQ in the germline V gene (reference sequence). The chain's CDR3 is CASSLGGLAAGQRETQYF. CDR3 nucleotide sequence: TGTGCTAGCAGCTTAGGCGGACTAGCAGCGGGCCAAAGAGAGACCCAGTACTTC.

This clonotype was detected ten times or more. The CDR3 spells CATSPSLGRMQYF. The CDR3 nucleotides read TGTGCCACCAGTCCGTCCCTGGGTCGGATGCAGTATTTT. The chain links TRBV24-1 to TRBJ2-3, with unresolved D. Per germline, CDR1 KGHDR and CDR2 SFDVKD. This CDR3 is 13 amino acids long. The V and J ends lost 6 bases and 11 bases respectively, with 17 bases between them.

As regards this clonotype: This may be a read error: a much more frequent sequence differs by one nucleotide. V usage is TRBV3-1 and J usage is TRBJ1-1, with TRBD1 identical over 7 bases. Germline CDR1 LGHDT, CDR2 YNNKEL (reference sequence). The CDR3 length is 15 residues. Here the CDR3 DNA reads TGTGTCAGCAGCCATCATACAGGGGCCTCAGATGAAGCTTTCTTT. This encodes CVSSHHTGASDEAFF.

This clonotype was seen ten or more times. The CDR3 sequence: CASSSRQGRITGELFF. CDR3 DNA: TGTGCCAGCAGCTCCCGACAGGGGCGGATAACCGGGGAGCTGTTTTTT. This chain connects TRBV7-6 to TRBJ2-2, with TRBD1 identical over 8 bases. The CDR3 runs to 16 residues. Looked up from germline, CDR1 is SGHVS and CDR2 is FNYEAQ. Losses at the gene ends were 4 bases for V and 5 bases for J; bases not matched to a gene: 9.

This clonotype appeared many times. V is TRBV9 and J is TRBJ2-1, with 9 bases fitting TRBD1. The length of the CDR3 is 15 residues. Trimming took 0 bases from V and 7 from J; bases not matched to a gene: 5. The germline V gene has CDR1 SGDLS and CDR2 YYNGEE. DNA for the CDR3: TGTGCCAGCAGCGTAGATGGGACAGGGCTAAATGAGCAGTTCTTC. Translated: CASSVDGTGLNEQFF.

The CDR3 coding sequence is TGTGCCACCAGCAGAGAACAGGGAGTATCCAAAAACATTCAGTACTTC. It codes for CATSREQGVSKNIQYF. The rearrangement joins TRBV15 to TRBJ2-4; weak D call: TRBD1 (6 bases). V was trimmed by 0 bases and J by 2 bases, leaving 11 bases between them. Germline V gene data show CDR1 as LNHNV and CDR2 as YYDKDF (reference sequence). This CDR3 spans 16 amino acids.

This clonotype showed up just a few times. The chain employs TRBV20-1 and TRBJ2-5, with D perhaps assigned TRBD1 or TRBD2 (6 bases each). Germline V gene sequence: CDR1 DFQATT, CDR2 SNEGSKA (reference sequence). The CDR3 is 12 residues long. V was clipped by 6 bases and J by 5 bases, with 13 bases between them. CDR3 residues: CSAQPGAETQYF. CDR3 DNA: TGCAGTGCCCAGCCGGGGGCTGAGACCCAGTACTTC.

This clonotype was picked up a small number of times. The chain links TRBV9 to TRBJ2-1, with D perhaps TRBD2 (5 bases). Germline V lookup: CDR1 SGDLS, CDR2 YYNGEE. V dropped 3 bases and J dropped 4 bases, with 14 bases sitting between them. The CDR3 sequence is 15 residues long. Written as DNA, the CDR3 is TGTGCCAGCAGCGGGTCGGGAACGGAATACAATGAGCAGTTCTTC. This codes for CASSGSGTEYNEQFF.

The chain employs TRBV2 and TRBJ2-3, with 11 nucleotides matching TRBD2. CDR1 is SNHLY, CDR2 FYNNEI, per germline. Trimming took 6 bases from V and 5 from J; bases not matched to a gene: 7. The CDR3 is 15 amino acids. CDR3 coding DNA: TGTGCCAGCAGGGATAGCGGGAGGGCCGAAGATACGCAGTATTTT. Its translation is CASRDSGRAEDTQYF.

This clonotype came up many times. The chain uses TRBV18 and TRBJ2-1; D gene uncertain. The CDR3 spans 14 residues. Germline V gene data show CDR1 as KGHSH and CDR2 as LQKENI. V lost 0 bases and J lost 8, with 11 bases in between. The CDR3: CASSPPGWNDEQFF. The DNA of the CDR3 is TGTGCCAGCTCACCACCGGGGTGGAACGATGAGCAGTTCTTC. The full variable domain, rest sourced from reference TRBV18 and TRBJ2-1, is NAGVMQNPRHLVRRRGQEARLRCSPMKGHSHVYWYRQLPEEGLKFMVYLQKENIIDESGMPKERFSAEFPKEGPSILRIQQVVRGDSAAYFCASSPPGWNDEQFFGPGTRLTVL.

The sample holds many counts of this clonotype. This chain connects TRBV20-1 to TRBJ2-7; 7 nucleotides align to TRBD2. Germline CDR1 is DFQATT and CDR2 is SNEGSKA (reference sequence). This CDR3 contains 14 residues. Germline trimming cut 3 bases from V and 2 bases from J; bases unmatched to any gene: 7. CDR3 sequence (DNA): TGCAGTGCTAGCGGCGGGAGAGGCGCCTACGAGCAGTACTTC. Translated, it gives CSASGGRGAYEQYF.

On this clonotype itself: A read error is possible here, since a much larger clone lies one base away. The DNA of the CDR3 is TGTGTCAGTAGTATAGGGGTAAGCTCCTACAATGAGCAGTTCTTC. It specifies CVSSIGVSSYNEQFF. The genes are TRBV19 and TRBJ2-1, with a tentative D call TRBD1 (5 bases). The CDR3 totals 15 residues. Per the germline V gene, CDR1 is LNHDA and CDR2 is SQIVND (reference sequence).

This clonotype was seen many times. An end of the junction differs from the germline gene, which may be a read error. The rearrangement links TRBV11-2 to TRBJ2-7; TRBD2 matches at 8 bases. Germline assignment: CDR1 SGHAT and CDR2 FQNNGV. This CDR3 is 12 amino acids long. The CDR3 sequence is CASSLAGGPNSF. The CDR3 nucleotides are TGTGCCAGCAGCTTGGCGGGAGGACCCAATTCCTTC.

This sequence joins TRBV12-3 or TRBV12-4 and TRBJ2-5; 9 bases agree with TRBD2. The V gene end was trimmed by 7 bases and the J gene end by 6 bases; junction bases not matched to a gene: 9. This CDR3 has 14 amino acids. CDR3 amino acids: CASTGTSSRKTQYF. The CDR3 nucleotides read TGTGCCAGCACCGGGACTAGCTCGCGAAAGACCCAGTACTTC.

This clonotype was observed at least ten times. The gene calls are TRBV3-1 and TRBJ2-7, with D tentatively TRBD2 (6 bases). The CDR3 extends over 15 amino acids. The V and J ends lost 4 bases and 3 bases respectively, with 16 bases between them. Germline CDR1 and CDR2: LGHDT and YNNKEL (reference sequence). The CDR3 DNA reads TGTGCCAGCAGCCCTGGGACTTCTACCCTCTACGAGCAGTACTTC. It encodes CASSPGTSTLYEQYF.

This clonotype has a count of ten or more. V is TRBV7-6 and J is TRBJ2-5; no definite D call. The V end was cut by 4 bases, the J end by 2 bases, with 8 bases between. The germline V gene has CDR1 SGHVS and CDR2 FNYEAQ. The CDR3 length is 13 residues. The CDR3 reads CASSSYFQETQYF. The CDR3 DNA follows: TGTGCCAGCAGCTCATATTTTCAAGAGACCCAGTACTTC.

This clonotype appeared many times. This chain connects TRBV18 to TRBJ2-5; no firm D call. Trimming took 3 bases from V and 2 from J, leaving 13 bases between them. The CDR3 has 15 residues. Germline V gene data show CDR1 as KGHSH and CDR2 as LQKENI. CDR3 amino acids: CASSPTGSSQETQYF. CDR3 sequence (DNA): TGTGCCAGCTCACCGACCGGGTCCTCTCAAGAGACCCAGTACTTC.

This clonotype was observed many times. The rearrangement uses TRBV6-5 and TRBJ2-5, with 12 bases matching TRBD2. The CDR3 sequence is 15 residues long. Germline CDR1 and CDR2: MNHEY and SVGAGI. The ends lost 5 bases at V and 7 bases at J; junction bases unmatched: 8. CDR3: CASSELAGGARTQYF. The CDR3 DNA sequence: TGTGCCAGCAGTGAACTAGCGGGAGGCGCCCGGACCCAGTACTTC.

The chain joins TRBV3-1 to TRBJ1-2, with a weak D call TRBD1 (5 bases). Trimming left V 1 base short and J 4 bases short, with 16 bases between. The CDR3 totals 16 residues. Germline V CDR1 and CDR2: LGHDT, YNNKEL (reference sequence). CDR3 nucleotide sequence: TGTGCCAGCAGCCAAGCCGAGGGGACTCGCGGCTATGGCTACACCTTC. Protein sequence: CASSQAEGTRGYGYTF.

This clonotype was seen at least ten times. J is TRBJ2-5 and V is TRBV11-2; D is uncertain. Germline loops: CDR1 SGHAT, CDR2 FQNNGV. The CDR3 is 14 residues long. The germline V and J ends were trimmed by 5 bases and 7 bases, with 17 bases remaining between them. CDR3 loop: CASSPTGSYGTQYF. CDR3 coding DNA: TGTGCCAGCAGCCCCACCGGGTCCTACGGGACCCAGTACTTC. Based on the CDR3 plus reference TRBV11-2 and TRBJ2-5, the full variable domain is EAGVAQSPRYKIIEKRQSVAFWCNPISGHATLYWYQQILGQGPKLLIQFQNNGVVDDSQLPKDRFSAERLKGVDSTLKIQPAKLEDSAVYLCASSPTGSYGTQYFGPGTRLLVL.

At least ten counts were recorded for this clonotype. The chain carries TRBV7-6 and TRBJ2-2; D tentatively reads TRBD1 or TRBD2 (5 bases each). This CDR3 region has 14 residues. The V end lost 2 bases, the J end lost 4 bases, and 8 bases lay between the germline ends. From germline, CDR1 is SGHVS and CDR2 FNYEAQ. CDR3 region: CASSLLGVTGELFF. For the CDR3, the DNA is TGTGCCAGCAGCTTATTGGGGGTCACCGGGGAGCTGTTTTTT.

This clonotype was seen at least ten times. This sequence joins TRBV29-1 and TRBJ1-1; the match to TRBD1 covers 7 bases. The CDR3 has 16 residues. Germline trimming cut 6 bases from V and 0 bases from J; bases unmatched to any gene: 13. Germline values: CDR1 SQVTM, CDR2 ANQGSEA. CDR3 bases: TGCAGCGTGGGGGACAGTGGAAGCTCAATGAACACTGAAGCTTTCTTT. Amino acids: CSVGDSGSSMNTEAFF.

Notes on this clonotype: This clone may be a read error of a much larger clone one base away. The gene calls are TRBV30 and TRBJ2-1; no definite D call. The CDR3 runs 14 residues. Trimming cost V 5 bases and J 0 bases, with 11 bases left between them. Germline V CDR1 and CDR2: GTSNPN, SVGIG (reference sequence). CDR3 DNA sequence: TGTGCCTGGGACGCCAGGAGCTCCTACAATGAGCAGTTCTTC. This codes for CAWDARSSYNEQFF. The full variable domain, completed using reference TRBV30 and TRBJ2-1, is SQTIHQWPATLVQPVGSPLSLECTVEGTSNPNLYWYRQAAGRGLQLLFYSVGIGQISSEVPQNLSASRPQDRQFILSSKKLLLSDSGFYLCAWDARSSYNEQFFGPGTRLTVL.

In this sample, this clonotype turned up many times. The J gene is TRBJ2-7, the V gene TRBV6-2 or TRBV6-3, with D possibly being TRBD2 (5 bases). The CDR3 totals 13 residues. Between the trimmed V and J ends, which lost 8 bases and 2 bases, there was a span of 13 bases. The germline gives CDR1 MNHEY, CDR2 SVGEGT. The CDR3 DNA sequence: TGTGCCAGCGGTAGAGGGAACCCCTACGAGCAGTACTTC. This sequence encodes CASGRGNPYEQYF.

This clonotype came up many times. V and J are TRBV12-3 or TRBV12-4 and TRBJ1-5, with D tentatively TRBD1 (5 bases). This CDR3 region has 17 residues. Trimming shortened V by 0 bases and J by 0 bases, and 12 bases separated the two germline ends. The CDR3 nucleotides are TGTGCCAGCAGTTTAGCGCTAGCGGGGCTTAGCAATCAGCCCCAGCATTTT. Translating it yields CASSLALAGLSNQPQHF.

Turning to this clonotype: A much larger clone lies one base from this, so it may be a read error. The gene calls are TRBV7-9 and TRBJ2-2, with D perhaps matching TRBD2 (6 bases). Germline assignment: CDR1 SEHNR and CDR2 FQNEAQ (reference sequence). Trimming took 5 bases from V and 2 from J, leaving 18 bases between them. The CDR3 has 17 amino acids. The CDR3 reads CASSPPGGTTNTGELFF. The CDR3, as DNA: TGTGCCAGCAGCCCGCCGGGCGGGACCACTAACACCGGGGAGCTGTTTTTT.